These T cell receptor beta chains were read from a single sample in a study of cytomegalovirus exposure and HLA in healthy donors. The method was immunoSEQ multiplex PCR; TCRdb's version includes in-frame clones alone and lacks a portion of them. The sample holds roughly 40,000 clones. Source material: PBMCs. The receptors derive from a man under 40 in good health and CMV-seronegative. The CDR3 runs from the conserved cysteine through the conserved F or W. D genes are given only for firm matches.

V: TRBV7-9; D: NA; J: TRBJ1-1; DNA: TGTGCCAGCAGCTTAAGCAGGCTGGGCACTGAAGCTTTCTTT; CDR3: CASSLSRLGTEAFF
V: TRBV4-1; D: NA; J: TRBJ2-4; DNA: TGCGCCAGCAGCCAACTAATAACGGCCAAAAACATTCAGTACTTC; CDR3: CASSQLITAKNIQYF
V: TRBV10-3; D: TRBD1; J: TRBJ1-1; DNA: TGTGCCATGGGGACAGGGATTAATGAAGCTTTCTTT; CDR3: CAMGTGINEAFF
V: TRBV29-1; D: NA; J: TRBJ1-2; DNA: TGCAGCGTTGAAGATCAGGGGCCCCATGGCTACACCTTC; CDR3: CSVEDQGPHGYTF
V: TRBV10-3; D: NA; J: TRBJ2-7; DNA: TGTGCCATCAGTGGTTCCGGGGAGCAGTACTTC; CDR3: CAISGSGEQYF
V: TRBV30; D: NA; J: TRBJ1-5; DNA: TGTGCCTGGAGTTCCATACAGGCGAATCAGCCCCAGCATTTT; CDR3: CAWSSIQANQPQHF
V: TRBV6-1; D: NA; J: TRBJ1-5; DNA: TGTGCCAGCAGTGAAGTAACAGTCAATCAGCCCCAGCATTTT; CDR3: CASSEVTVNQPQHF
V: TRBV4-1; D: NA; J: TRBJ2-1; DNA: TGCGCCAGCAGCCAAGTTGGGAACGGGGGTGAGCAGTTCTTC; CDR3: CASSQVGNGGEQFF
V: TRBV4-3; D: TRBD2; J: TRBJ2-7; DNA: TGCGCCAGCAGCCAAGACTCACTAGCGGCCTACGAGCAGTACTTC; CDR3: CASSQDSLAAYEQYF
V: TRBV4-2; D: TRBD1; J: TRBJ2-7; DNA: TGTGCCAGCAGCCTGGGACAGGGTCCCTACGAGCAGTACTTC; CDR3: CASSLGQGPYEQYF
V: TRBV6-4; D: TRBD1; J: TRBJ2-1; DNA: TGTGCCAGCAGTCGGACAGGGAATAATGAGCAGTTCTTC; CDR3: CASSRTGNNEQFF
V: TRBV5-4; D: TRBD2; J: TRBJ2-7; DNA: TGTGCCAGCAGCTTGACTAGCGGCACCTACGAGCAGTACTTC; CDR3: CASSLTSGTYEQYF
V: TRBV15; D: NA; J: TRBJ1-5; DNA: TGTGCCACCAGCAGAGATCGACGGGTACTTGACCAGCCACAGCATTTT; CDR3: CATSRDRRVLDQPQHF
V: TRBV5-1; D: NA; J: TRBJ2-7; DNA: TGCGCCAGCAGCTCGATAGATGACAGGCCCTACGAGCAGTACTTC; CDR3: CASSSIDDRPYEQYF
V: TRBV9; D: NA; J: TRBJ2-1; DNA: TGTGCCAGCAGCGTAGGTGCACTAGTTTCCAGCTCCTACAATGAGCAGTTCTTC; CDR3: CASSVGALVSSSYNEQFF
V: TRBV1; D: NA; J: TRBJ2-5; DNA: TGCACCAGCAGCCGGGGGGGGAGGCTGGAGACCCAGTACTTC; CDR3: CTSSRGGRLETQYF
V: TRBV4-3; D: NA; J: TRBJ2-2; DNA: TGCGCCAGCAGCCAAGGCCGGGGATCGGCCGGGGAGCTGTTTTTT; CDR3: CASSQGRGSAGELFF
V: TRBV6-5; D: NA; J: TRBJ2-1; DNA: TGTGCCAGCAGTGGGTATTCGGGGGAGCAGTTCTTC; CDR3: CASSGYSGEQFF
V: TRBV5-1; D: NA; J: TRBJ1-6; DNA: TGCGCCAGCAGCTTGGAAGGCGGAAAAAATTCACCCCTCCACTTT; CDR3: CASSLEGGKNSPLHF
V: TRBV18; D: NA; J: TRBJ1-1; DNA: TGTGCCAGCTCACGGGGGGACACTGAAGCTTTCTTT; CDR3: CASSRGDTEAFF
V: TRBV2; D: NA; J: TRBJ2-7; DNA: TGTGCCAGCAGGGGTAGCAGCTACGAGCAGTACTTC; CDR3: CASRGSSYEQYF
V: TRBV28; D: TRBD2; J: TRBJ2-7; DNA: TGTGCCAGCAGTTTGGAGGGAGGGCCGATCTACGAGCAGTACTTC; CDR3: CASSLEGGPIYEQYF
V: TRBV10-1; D: TRBD2; J: TRBJ2-3; DNA: TGCGCCAGCAGTGAGACTAGCGGGAGGGCCACAGATACGCAGTATTTT; CDR3: CASSETSGRATDTQYF
V: TRBV7-2; D: NA; J: TRBJ1-5; DNA: TGTGCCAGCAGCTCAAGACAGAATCAGCCCCAGCATTTT; CDR3: CASSSRQNQPQHF
V: TRBV27; D: TRBD1; J: TRBJ2-7; DNA: TGTGCCAGCAGTCCACGGACAGGGATCTCCTACGAGCAGTACTTC; CDR3: CASSPRTGISYEQYF
V: TRBV6-5; D: NA; J: TRBJ2-7; DNA: TGTGCCAGCAGCCCGAGCGGAACCTCCTACGAGCAGTACTTC; CDR3: CASSPSGTSYEQYF
V: TRBV10-3; D: NA; J: TRBJ1-2; DNA: TGTGCCATCAGTGAGTCACGCCGGAGTCTTAACTATGGCTACACCTTC; CDR3: CAISESRRSLNYGYTF
V: TRBV6-5; D: NA; J: TRBJ1-1; DNA: TGTGCCAGCGGCCTCCAGGAAGCTTTCTTT; CDR3: CASGLQEAFF
V: TRBV7-6; D: NA; J: TRBJ2-5; DNA: TGTGCCAGCAGCGACAGGAGACGTCAAGAGACCCAGTACTTC; CDR3: CASSDRRRQETQYF
V: TRBV6-5; D: TRBD2; J: TRBJ2-3; DNA: TGTGCCAGCAGGCCGACTAGCCCAGATACGCAGTATTTT; CDR3: CASRPTSPDTQYF
V: TRBV7-2; D: NA; J: TRBJ2-7; DNA: TGTGCCAGCAGCCCCAACAGGTTGGTCGAGTACTTC; CDR3: CASSPNRLVEYF
V: TRBV5-1; D: TRBD2; J: TRBJ2-3; DNA: TGCGCCAGCAGCCGAACCGGGCGGGGGACGGCAGATACGCAGTATTTT; CDR3: CASSRTGRGTADTQYF
V: TRBV15; D: NA; J: TRBJ2-7; DNA: TGTGCCACCACCCGAGGAGGGGGCGCGTTCTACGAGCAGTACTTC; CDR3: CATTRGGGAFYEQYF
V: TRBV7-9; D: NA; J: TRBJ2-7; DNA: TGTGCCAGCAGCTTAGGGCAGGCAGGCTACGAGCAGTACTTC; CDR3: CASSLGQAGYEQYF
V: TRBV7-9; D: NA; J: TRBJ2-7; DNA: TGTGCCCTTGCCTCGAGGGAGCAGTACTTC; CDR3: CALASREQYF
V: TRBV6-1; D: NA; J: TRBJ1-2; DNA: TGTGCCAGCAGTGACGGGGAGATCGGTGGCTACACCTTC; CDR3: CASSDGEIGGYTF
V: TRBV29-1; D: NA; J: TRBJ2-1; DNA: TGCAGCGTTGGGCTAGACGTCAATGAGCAGTTCTTC; CDR3: CSVGLDVNEQFF
V: TRBV14; D: NA; J: TRBJ2-7; DNA: TGTGCCAGCAGCCAAGAGACAGAAAAGCAGTACTTC; CDR3: CASSQETEKQYF
V: TRBV30; D: TRBD2; J: TRBJ2-7; DNA: TGTGCCTGGTCTGCCGGGACTATGATCTACGAGCAGTACTTC; CDR3: CAWSAGTMIYEQYF
V: TRBV7-8; D: NA; J: TRBJ2-7; DNA: TGTGCCAGCAGCCCCACGGGAGAAACCTACGAGCAGTACTTC; CDR3: CASSPTGETYEQYF
V: TRBV28; D: TRBD1; J: TRBJ2-7; DNA: TGTGCCAGCAGTTTGGACTACAGGGGGCGGTACGAGCAGTACTTC; CDR3: CASSLDYRGRYEQYF
V: TRBV6-5; D: TRBD1; J: TRBJ1-1; DNA: TGTGCCAGCAGTTTGGACAGGGTAAGGACTGAAGCTTTCTTT; CDR3: CASSLDRVRTEAFF
V: TRBV19; D: TRBD2; J: TRBJ2-5; DNA: TGTGCCAGTAGCACCCTCGGCGGGAGGGCCGGGGAGACCCAGTACTTC; CDR3: CASSTLGGRAGETQYF
V: TRBV6-5; D: NA; J: TRBJ2-7; DNA: TGTGCCAGCAGCCCCTACCCACTGAACTACGAGCAGTACTTC; CDR3: CASSPYPLNYEQYF
V: TRBV7-9; D: TRBD1; J: TRBJ1-4; DNA: TGTGCCAGCAGCCCCTCATCGACAGGGGGAAAACTGTTTTTT; CDR3: CASSPSSTGGKLFF
V: TRBV5-4; D: TRBD2; J: TRBJ2-2; DNA: TGTGCCAGCAGCTTGCCCCTAGCGGACACCGGGGAGCTGTTTTTT; CDR3: CASSLPLADTGELFF
V: TRBV7-2; D: NA; J: TRBJ1-1; DNA: TGTGCCAGCAGCTTAGATATTGGCAGGGGCACTGAAGCTTTCTTT; CDR3: CASSLDIGRGTEAFF
V: TRBV6-1; D: NA; J: TRBJ2-7; DNA: TGTGCCAGCAGTGTCTATTCAGGGTCCGACGAGCAGTACTTC; CDR3: CASSVYSGSDEQYF
V: TRBV25-1; D: TRBD1; J: TRBJ1-1; DNA: TGTGCCAGCAGTAGATCAGGGGGAGAAACTGAAGCTTTCTTT; CDR3: CASSRSGGETEAFF
V: TRBV11-2; D: TRBD1; J: TRBJ2-7; DNA: TGTGCCAGCAGCTTCGGGACAGACGAGCAGTACTTC; CDR3: CASSFGTDEQYF
V: TRBV6-1; D: TRBD2; J: TRBJ2-7; DNA: TGTGCCAGCAGTGATCGCCCCGGGACTAGCGGCTACGAGCAGTACTTC; CDR3: CASSDRPGTSGYEQYF